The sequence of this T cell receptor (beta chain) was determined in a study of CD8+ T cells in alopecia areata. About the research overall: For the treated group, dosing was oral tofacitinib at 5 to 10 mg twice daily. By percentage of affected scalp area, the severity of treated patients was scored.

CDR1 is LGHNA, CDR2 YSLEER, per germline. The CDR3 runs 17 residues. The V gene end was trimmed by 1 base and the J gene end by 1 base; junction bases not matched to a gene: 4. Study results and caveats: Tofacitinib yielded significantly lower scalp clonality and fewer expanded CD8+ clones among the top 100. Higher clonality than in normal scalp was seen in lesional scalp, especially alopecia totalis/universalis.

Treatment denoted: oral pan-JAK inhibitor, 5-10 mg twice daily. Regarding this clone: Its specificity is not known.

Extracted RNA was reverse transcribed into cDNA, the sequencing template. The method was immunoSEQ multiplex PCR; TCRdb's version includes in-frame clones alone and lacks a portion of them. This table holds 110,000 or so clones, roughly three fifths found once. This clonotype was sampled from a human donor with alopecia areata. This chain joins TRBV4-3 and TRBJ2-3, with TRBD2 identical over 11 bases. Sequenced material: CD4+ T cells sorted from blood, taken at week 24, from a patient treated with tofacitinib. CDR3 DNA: TGCGCCAGCAGCCAAGCCCCACTAGCGGGGGGCACAGATACGCAGTATTTT. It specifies CASSQAPLAGGTDTQYF.